This T cell receptor (beta chain) was sequenced for a study of cytomegalovirus exposure and HLA in healthy donors. Germline CDR1 is SGHTA and CDR2 is FQGNSA. CDR3 size: 15 residues. J lost 4 bases, V lost 1 base, and 2 bases had no gene match. The PCR was carried out with 60 Vbeta primers and 13 Jbeta primers. In the original processing: In a later analysis, roughly 86 million unique TCR beta chains included roughly 11 million shared by two or more donors. Assay used: immunoSEQ multiplex PCR; TCRdb lists only in-frame clones, some missing. V and J calls and clone size are as listed in that table; D and trimming were resolved from the DNA. The sample has roughly 180,000 clones, approximately 80% seen once. Note on this clone: Its antigen is unknown.

Study-level findings and limits: Most of the CMV-associated TCR beta chains (in a later analysis) appeared to be HLA-restricted. Previous analysis showed most TCR beta V segments were productive about 87% or about 30% of the time.

This chain connects TRBV7-2 to TRBJ2-5; 11 bases are shared with TRBD2. This TCR was recovered from a man aged 18 to 29 in good health and CMV-seronegative. Sequencing was performed on PBMCs. The chain's CDR3 is CASSLVTSGVETQYF. The CDR3 coding sequence is TGTGCCAGCAGCTTAGTGACTAGCGGGGTAGAGACCCAGTACTTC.